Each of the 23 T cell receptor beta chains below was sequenced from the same sample in a study of Ad26.COV2.S vaccination and SARS-CoV-2 variants. The protocol was immunoSEQ multiplex PCR, while the TCRdb copy is restricted to in-frame clones and leaves out a portion. The table lists about 350,000 clones, less than 90% of them singletons. Treatment denoted: about 20 received Ad26.COV2.S at low or high dose, single or two shots; five or six received placebo; per-sample allocation not given. The investigators took samples on day 63 after the first vaccine or placebo injection. Source: peripheral blood, taken in a trial of Ad26.COV2.S vaccine versus placebo. The receptors stem from a person between 18 and 65 years old who received the Ad26.COV2.S COVID-19 vaccine or a placebo.

The rearrangement links TRBV4-2 to TRBJ2-7; 7 bases align to TRBD2. This CDR3 spans 16 amino acids. J gave up 3 bases and V 1 base, and 9 bases lay outside the gene matches. Germline V gene lookup returns CDR1 LGHNA and CDR2 YNFKEQ. The CDR3 loop is CASSQGGGDPFYEQYF. The CDR3, as DNA: TGTGCCAGCAGCCAAGGTGGGGGGGATCCTTTCTACGAGCAGTACTTC.

The J gene is TRBJ2-7, the V gene TRBV6-6; 7 bases fit TRBD1. Germline V CDR1 and CDR2: MNHNY, SVGAGI (reference sequence). Trimming removed 7 bases from V and 3 bases from J; junction bases left unmatched: 6. The CDR3 covers 13 residues. As DNA, the CDR3 is TGTGCCAGCAAAACAGGGACAGTCTACGAGCAGTACTTC. Translation: CASKTGTVYEQYF.

This clone was detected only once. The rearrangement joins TRBV30 to TRBJ1-5; D gene ambiguous. V shed 3 bases and J shed 5 bases, with 17 bases lying between them. This CDR3 has 15 amino acids. Germline V gene sequence: CDR1 GTSNPN, CDR2 SVGIG (reference sequence). The CDR3 sequence is CAWSYGSRADQPQHF. In DNA, the CDR3 is TGTGCCTGGAGCTACGGGTCCCGAGCCGATCAGCCCCAGCATTTT.

The chain has TRBV9 and TRBJ1-1; weak D call: TRBD1 (5 bases). The CDR3 covers 16 residues. V lost 2 bases and J 3 bases, leaving 17 bases between the germline ends. Germline loops: CDR1 SGDLS, CDR2 YYNGEE. The CDR3 reads CASSVEGTMGYTEAFF. The CDR3 DNA reads TGTGCCAGCAGCGTGGAGGGGACCATGGGGTACACTGAAGCTTTCTTT.

The gene calls are TRBV5-8 and TRBJ2-1; 7 bases fit TRBD1. The CDR3 is 15 amino acids. Germline-derived CDR1 and CDR2 are SGHTS and YDEGEE. The trim removed 3 bases at V and 0 bases at J, leaving 3 bases unmatched. CDR3 coding DNA: TGTGCCAGCAGCTCCGGGACAGCCTCCTACAATGAGCAGTTCTTC. It encodes CASSSGTASYNEQFF.

The CDR3, as DNA: TGTGCCAGCAGCCAAGAAGGGAAGCGGGAGTATTTGGATGAGCAGTTCTTC. Its protein is CASSQEGKREYLDEQFF. The genes are TRBV4-2 and TRBJ2-1; 8 bases agree with TRBD2. V dropped 0 bases and J dropped 8; count of bases not matched to a gene: 12. The CDR3 length is 17 residues. Germline V lookup: CDR1 LGHNA, CDR2 YNFKEQ.

This clone was counted once. This chain joins TRBV12-5 and TRBJ2-3; TRBD1 matches at 9 bases. The CDR3 is 14 amino acids. The V gene's germline CDR1 is LGHNT and CDR2 FRNRAP. The J segment lost 11 bases and the V segment lost 6 bases, leaving 12 bases of the junction unmatched. CDR3: CASGPGQGLPQQYF. The CDR3 nucleotides are TGTGCTAGTGGCCCCGGACAGGGGTTGCCTCAGCAGTATTTT.

The rearrangement uses TRBV6-5 and TRBJ1-4; D possibly corresponds to TRBD1 (5 bases). The CDR3 covers 14 residues. Trimming took 7 bases from V and 7 from J, leaving 16 bases between them. Germline assignment: CDR1 MNHEY and CDR2 SVGAGI. CDR3 amino acids: CASKKVGVIEKLFF. The CDR3 coding sequence is TGTGCCAGCAAGAAGGTGGGGGTAATTGAAAAACTGTTTTTT.

This clone was seen more than once but under ten times. The chain has TRBV19 and TRBJ2-7; D is perhaps TRBD1 or TRBD2 (5 bases each). This CDR3 contains 15 residues. Looked up from germline, CDR1 is LNHDA and CDR2 is SQIVND (reference sequence). V was clipped by 3 bases and J by 2 bases, with 14 bases between them. The chain's CDR3 is CASSIGPGSAYEQYF. CDR3 coding DNA: TGTGCCAGTAGTATCGGCCCAGGGAGTGCCTACGAGCAGTACTTC.

The chain carries TRBV11-2 and TRBJ2-3, with 14 positions matching TRBD2. With 5 bases clipped from V and 5 bases from J, the junction kept 3 bases outside the gene matches. Germline V gene sequence: CDR1 SGHAT, CDR2 FQNNGV. CDR3 size: 15 residues. The CDR3 reads CASSLGLAGVDTQYF. In DNA form, the CDR3 reads TGTGCCAGCAGCCTGGGACTAGCGGGAGTAGATACGCAGTATTTT.

This sequence joins TRBV28 and TRBJ1-6; no reliable D call. Trimming took off 1 base at V and 7 bases at J, with 20 bases between the two ends. Germline loops: CDR1 MDHEN, CDR2 SYDVKM. This CDR3 is 18 amino acids long. The CDR3 sequence: CASSLFSTGTAANSPLHF. For the CDR3, the DNA is TGTGCCAGCAGTTTATTTTCCACCGGAACAGCGGCAAATTCACCCCTCCACTTT.

This chain uses TRBV3-1 (or the pseudogene TRBV3-2) with TRBJ2-5, with 8 positions matching TRBD2. V lost 1 base, J lost 2 bases, and 12 bases stayed unmatched. CDR1 and CDR2 (germline): LGHDT, YNNKEL (reference sequence). There are 18 residues in the CDR3. The CDR3 reads CASSQVPGTRGFQETQYF. The CDR3 region has the DNA TGTGCCAGCAGCCAAGTACCCGGGACTAGGGGCTTTCAAGAGACCCAGTACTTC.

The chain carries TRBV6-5 and TRBJ2-5, with 7 bases that match TRBD1. CDR1 and CDR2 (germline): MNHEY, SVGAGI. CDR3 length: 15 amino acids. Trimming at V came to 2 bases and at J to 0 bases, leaving 3 bases not matched to a gene. CDR3 residues: CASSYLGTDQETQYF. Written as DNA, the CDR3 is TGTGCCAGCAGTTACCTCGGGACAGACCAAGAGACCCAGTACTTC.

V is TRBV3-1 (or the pseudogene TRBV3-2) and J is TRBJ1-1; no reliable D call. This CDR3 is 13 amino acids long. Trimming cost V 4 bases and J 1 base, with 7 bases left between them. The germline V gene has CDR1 LGHDT and CDR2 YNNKEL (reference sequence). Here the CDR3 reads CASSLSGNTEAFF. The CDR3 DNA is TGTGCCAGCAGCCTCAGTGGGAACACTGAAGCTTTCTTT.

V and J are TRBV19 and TRBJ1-2, with D hard to call. CDR3 length: 10 amino acids. Per the germline V gene, CDR1 is LNHDA and CDR2 is SQIVND (reference sequence). Trimming pared 8 bases from V and 1 base from J, leaving 2 bases between. The CDR3 reads CASFNYGYTF. CDR3 sequence (DNA): TGTGCCAGTTTTAACTATGGCTACACCTTC.

The V and J genes are TRBV7-9 and TRBJ1-1, with D unclear. The CDR3 is 13 amino acids. Trimming shortened V by 10 bases and J by 2 bases, and 14 bases separated the two germline ends. Per the germline V gene, CDR1 is SEHNR and CDR2 is FQNEAQ (reference sequence). The CDR3 DNA reads as TGTGCCACCAACTCAGTTGGAAACACTGAAGCTTTCTTT. Residues: CATNSVGNTEAFF.

The genes are TRBV2 and TRBJ2-1; unclear D gene. The CDR3 is 15 amino acids. The germline CDR1 and CDR2 sequences are SNHLY and FYNNEI. V was pared by 0 bases and J by 2 bases, with 8 bases between. Written as DNA, the CDR3 is TGTGCCAGCAGTGAAGCGGACCCTCCCTACAATGAGCAGTTCTTC. Protein: CASSEADPPYNEQFF.

J is TRBJ2-7 and V is TRBV21-1; the tabulated D call, TRBD2, remains unverified against the DNA. TRBV21-1 is deemed a pseudogene. This CDR3 comprises 17 residues. The chain's CDR3 is CASSKGGTSGRAYEQYF. CDR3 bases: TGTGCCAGCAGCAAAGGTGGGACTAGCGGGAGAGCCTACGAGCAGTACTTC.

The chain uses TRBV7-3 and TRBJ2-3, with a tentative D call TRBD2 (5 bases). Germline loops: CDR1 SGHTA, CDR2 FQGTGA. Trimming stripped 3 bases from V and 3 bases from J, with 16 bases between. The CDR3 is made up of 16 amino acids. The CDR3 DNA is TGTGCCAGCAGCTTGATGGGCGGGCAGCCAACAGATACGCAGTATTTT. Protein sequence: CASSLMGGQPTDTQYF.

The rearrangement links TRBV3-1 (or the pseudogene TRBV3-2) to TRBJ2-5, with 9 bases that match TRBD2. CDR1 is LGHDT and CDR2 is YNNKEL in the germline V gene (reference sequence). Germline trimming cut 8 bases from V and 7 bases from J; bases unmatched to any gene: 5. This CDR3 is built from 12 residues. The CDR3 nucleotides read TGTGCCAGCGGAGCGGGGGGAGGGACCCAGTACTTC. This translates into CASGAGGGTQYF.

The rearrangement joins TRBV7-2 to TRBJ2-5; D might be TRBD2 (6 bases). V was pared by 3 bases and J by 4 bases, with 12 bases between. The CDR3 sequence is 14 residues long. Germline CDR1 is SGHTA and CDR2 is FQGNSA. CDR3 in amino acids: CASSFRLVGETQYF. CDR3 coding DNA: TGTGCCAGCAGCTTCCGACTAGTAGGAGAGACCCAGTACTTC.

V is TRBV4-3 and J is TRBJ2-1; D may correspond to TRBD1 or TRBD2 (5 bases each). CDR1 LGHNA and CDR2 YSLEER come from the germline V gene. V shed 0 bases and J shed 9 bases, with 9 bases lying between them. The CDR3 totals 13 residues. As DNA, the CDR3 is TGCGCCAGCAGCCAAGAGGAGAGGGGTGAGCAGTTCTTC. Translating it yields CASSQEERGEQFF.

The rearrangement uses TRBV2 and TRBJ2-1; 8 bases fit TRBD2. Looked up from germline, CDR1 is SNHLY and CDR2 is FYNNEI. The CDR3 loop spans 13 amino acids. Losses at the gene ends were 4 bases for V and 9 bases for J; bases not matched to a gene: 5. CDR3 in amino acids: CASSVLAGREQFF. DNA of the CDR3: TGTGCCAGCAGTGTCTTAGCGGGACGTGAGCAGTTCTTC.